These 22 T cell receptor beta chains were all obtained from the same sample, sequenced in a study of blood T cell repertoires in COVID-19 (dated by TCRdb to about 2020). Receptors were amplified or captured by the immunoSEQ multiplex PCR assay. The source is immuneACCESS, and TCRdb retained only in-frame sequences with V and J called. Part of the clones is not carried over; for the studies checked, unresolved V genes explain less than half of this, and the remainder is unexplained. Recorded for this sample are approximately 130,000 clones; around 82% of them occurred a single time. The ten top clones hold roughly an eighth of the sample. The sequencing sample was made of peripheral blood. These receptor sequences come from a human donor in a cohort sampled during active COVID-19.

As DNA, the CDR3 is TGTGCCAGCAGCTCACAGGGGGCAAGCAATCAGCCCCAGCATTTT. It yields the protein CASSSQGASNQPQHF. The chain combines TRBV5-5 with TRBJ1-5; 9 bases match TRBD1. CDR3 length equals 15 residues. V lost 3 bases to trimming and J lost 1 base; unmatched junction nucleotides: 2. The germline V gene has CDR1 SGHKS and CDR2 YYEKEE (reference sequence).

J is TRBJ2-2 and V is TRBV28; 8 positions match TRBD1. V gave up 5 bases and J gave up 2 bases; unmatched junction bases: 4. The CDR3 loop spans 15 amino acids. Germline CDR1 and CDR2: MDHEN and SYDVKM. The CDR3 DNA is TGTGCCAGCAGTGGGGGACAGGTTAACACCGGGGAGCTGTTTTTT. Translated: CASSGGQVNTGELFF.

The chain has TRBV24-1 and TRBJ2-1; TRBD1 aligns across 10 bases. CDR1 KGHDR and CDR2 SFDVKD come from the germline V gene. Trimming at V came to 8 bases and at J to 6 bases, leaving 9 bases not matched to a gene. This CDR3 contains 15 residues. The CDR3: CATIQWGQGSNEQFF. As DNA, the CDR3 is TGTGCCACCATTCAATGGGGACAGGGGTCCAATGAGCAGTTCTTC.

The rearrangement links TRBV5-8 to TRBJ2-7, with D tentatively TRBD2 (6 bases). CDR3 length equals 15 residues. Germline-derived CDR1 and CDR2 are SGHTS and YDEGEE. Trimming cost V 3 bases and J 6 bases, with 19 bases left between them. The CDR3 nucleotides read TGTGCCAGCAGCTGGGGGGAACAGGAGTTAACCGAGCAGTACTTC. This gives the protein CASSWGEQELTEQYF.

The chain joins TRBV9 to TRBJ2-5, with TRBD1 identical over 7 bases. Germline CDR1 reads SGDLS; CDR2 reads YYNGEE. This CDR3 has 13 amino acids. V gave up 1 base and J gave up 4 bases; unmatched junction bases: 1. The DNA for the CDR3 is TGTGCCAGCAGCGTAACAGGGGTAGAGACCCAGTACTTC. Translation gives CASSVTGVETQYF. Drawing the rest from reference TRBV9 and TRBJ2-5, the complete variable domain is DSGVTQTPKHLITATGQRVTLRCSPRSGDLSVYWYQQSLDQGLQFLIQYYNGEERAKGNILERFSAQQFPDLHSELNLSSLELGDSALYFCASSVTGVETQYFGPGTRLLVL.

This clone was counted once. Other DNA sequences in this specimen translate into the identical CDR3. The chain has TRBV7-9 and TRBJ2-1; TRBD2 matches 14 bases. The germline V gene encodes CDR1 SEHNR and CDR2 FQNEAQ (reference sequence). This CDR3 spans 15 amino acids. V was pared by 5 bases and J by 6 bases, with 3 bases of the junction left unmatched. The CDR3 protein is CASSLGTSGGNEQFF. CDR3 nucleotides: TGTGCCAGCAGCCTGGGGACTAGCGGGGGCAATGAGCAGTTCTTC.

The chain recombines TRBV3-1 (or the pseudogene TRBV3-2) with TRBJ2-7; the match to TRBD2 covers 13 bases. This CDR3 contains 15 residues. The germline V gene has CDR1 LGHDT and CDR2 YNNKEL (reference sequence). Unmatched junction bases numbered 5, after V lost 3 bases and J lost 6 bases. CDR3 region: CASSHTGTSGVEQYF. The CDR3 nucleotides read TGTGCCAGCAGCCATACCGGGACTAGCGGGGTCGAGCAGTACTTC.

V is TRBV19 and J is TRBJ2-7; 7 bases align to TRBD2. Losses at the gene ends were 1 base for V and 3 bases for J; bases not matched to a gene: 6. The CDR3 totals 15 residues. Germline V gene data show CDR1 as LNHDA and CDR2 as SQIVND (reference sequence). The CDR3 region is CASSIGAGSSYEQYF. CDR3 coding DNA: TGTGCCAGTAGTATAGGAGCGGGGTCTAGCTACGAGCAGTACTTC.

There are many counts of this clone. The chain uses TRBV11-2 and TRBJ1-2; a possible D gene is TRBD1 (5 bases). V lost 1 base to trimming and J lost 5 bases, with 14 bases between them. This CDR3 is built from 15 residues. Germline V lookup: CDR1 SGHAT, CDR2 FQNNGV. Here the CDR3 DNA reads TGTGCCAGCAGCTTAGTAAACAGCCCAGGGTATGGCTACACCTTC. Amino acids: CASSLVNSPGYGYTF.

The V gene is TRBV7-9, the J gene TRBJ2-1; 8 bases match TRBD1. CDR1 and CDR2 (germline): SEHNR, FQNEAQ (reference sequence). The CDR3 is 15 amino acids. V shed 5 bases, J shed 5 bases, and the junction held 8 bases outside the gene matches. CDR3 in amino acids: CASSQRTGFNNEQFF. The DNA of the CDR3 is TGTGCCAGCAGCCAAAGGACAGGGTTCAACAATGAGCAGTTCTTC. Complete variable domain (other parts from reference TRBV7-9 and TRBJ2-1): DTGVSQNPRHKITKRGQNVTFRCDPISEHNRLYWYRQTLGQGPEFLTYFQNEAQLEKSRLLSDRFSAERPKGSFSTLEIQRTEQGDSAMYLCASSQRTGFNNEQFFGPGTRLTVL.

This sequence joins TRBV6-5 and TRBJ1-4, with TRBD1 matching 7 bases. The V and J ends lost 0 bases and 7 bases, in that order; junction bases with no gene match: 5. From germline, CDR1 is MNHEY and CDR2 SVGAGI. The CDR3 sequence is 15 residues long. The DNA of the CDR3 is TGTGCCAGCAGTTACTCTGAGGGGGCGGGTGAAAAACTGTTTTTT. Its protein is CASSYSEGAGEKLFF.

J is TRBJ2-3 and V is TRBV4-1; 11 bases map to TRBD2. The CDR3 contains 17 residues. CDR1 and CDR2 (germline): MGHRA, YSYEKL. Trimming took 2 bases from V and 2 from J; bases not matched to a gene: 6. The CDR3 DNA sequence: TGCGCCAGCAGCCAACCATTTAGCGGGGGGGTCACAGATACGCAGTATTTT. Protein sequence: CASSQPFSGGVTDTQYF.

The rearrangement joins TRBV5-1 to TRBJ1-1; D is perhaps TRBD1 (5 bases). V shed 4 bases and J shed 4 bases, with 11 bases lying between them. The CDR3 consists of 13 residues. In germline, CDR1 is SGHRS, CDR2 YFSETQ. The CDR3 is CASSSTGATEAFF. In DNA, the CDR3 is TGCGCCAGCAGCAGTACAGGAGCCACTGAAGCTTTCTTT.

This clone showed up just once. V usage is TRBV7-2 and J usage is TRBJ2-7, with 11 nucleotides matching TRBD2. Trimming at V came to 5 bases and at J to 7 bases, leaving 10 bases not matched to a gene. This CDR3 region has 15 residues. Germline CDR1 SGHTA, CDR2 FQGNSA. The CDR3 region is CASSPLAGGVGEQYF. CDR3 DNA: TGTGCCAGCAGCCCGCTAGCGGGGGGTGTGGGGGAGCAGTACTTC.

CDR3: CASSYSRGRPSYEQYF. CDR3 in DNA: TGTGCCAGCAGTTACTCTAGGGGCAGGCCATCCTACGAGCAGTACTTC. The chain employs TRBV6-2 or TRBV6-3 and TRBJ2-7; TRBD1 might be the D (5 bases). V lost 0 bases, J lost 1 base, and 13 bases lay in between. The CDR3 runs 16 residues. CDR1 is MNHEY, CDR2 SVGEGT, per germline.

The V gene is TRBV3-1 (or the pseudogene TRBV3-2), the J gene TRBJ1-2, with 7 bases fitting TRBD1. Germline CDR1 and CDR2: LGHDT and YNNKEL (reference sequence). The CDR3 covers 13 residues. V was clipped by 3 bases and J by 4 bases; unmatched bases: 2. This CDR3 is CASSQTGFYGYTF. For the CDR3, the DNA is TGTGCCAGCAGCCAGACAGGGTTCTATGGCTACACCTTC.

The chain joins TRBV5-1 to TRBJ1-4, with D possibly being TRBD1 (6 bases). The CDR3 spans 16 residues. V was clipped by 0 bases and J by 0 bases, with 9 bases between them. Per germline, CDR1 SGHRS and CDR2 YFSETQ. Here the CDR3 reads CASSLGTGSTNEKLFF. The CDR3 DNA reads TGCGCCAGCAGCTTGGGAACAGGGTCAACTAATGAAAAACTGTTTTTT.

This CDR3 reads CASSLAGDRVYGYTF. CDR3 DNA sequence: TGTGCCAGCAGCTTAGCTGGGGACAGGGTCTATGGCTACACCTTC. The V and J genes are TRBV7-2 and TRBJ1-2, with 9 positions matching TRBD1. The CDR3 length is 15 residues. From germline, CDR1 is SGHTA and CDR2 FQGNSA. With 0 bases clipped from V and 4 bases from J, the junction kept 3 bases outside the gene matches.

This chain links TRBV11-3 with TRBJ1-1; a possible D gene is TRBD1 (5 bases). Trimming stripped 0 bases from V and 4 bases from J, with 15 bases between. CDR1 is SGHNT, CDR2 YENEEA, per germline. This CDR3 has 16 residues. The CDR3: CASSLDIRDWGTEAFF. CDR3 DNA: TGTGCCAGCAGCTTAGATATACGGGACTGGGGCACTGAAGCTTTCTTT.

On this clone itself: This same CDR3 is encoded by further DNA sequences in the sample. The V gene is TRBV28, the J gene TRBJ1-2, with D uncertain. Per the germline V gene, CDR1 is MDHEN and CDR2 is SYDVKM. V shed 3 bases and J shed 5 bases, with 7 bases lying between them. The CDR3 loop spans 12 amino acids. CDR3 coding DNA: TGTGCCAGCAGTTTGGGAGGGTATGGCTACACCTTC. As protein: CASSLGGYGYTF.

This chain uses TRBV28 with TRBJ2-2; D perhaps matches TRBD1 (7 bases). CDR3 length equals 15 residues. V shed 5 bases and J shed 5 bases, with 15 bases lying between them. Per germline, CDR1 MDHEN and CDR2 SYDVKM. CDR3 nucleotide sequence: TGTGCCAGCAGTCCGACAGGGAGGTTTACCGGGGAGCTGTTTTTT. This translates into CASSPTGRFTGELFF.

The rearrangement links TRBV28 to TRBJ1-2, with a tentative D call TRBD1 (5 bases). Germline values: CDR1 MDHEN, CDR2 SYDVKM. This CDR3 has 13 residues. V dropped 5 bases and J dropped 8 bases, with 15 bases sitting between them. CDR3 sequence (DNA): TGTGCCAGCAGTCCCTCAGGGCAACTCGGCTACACCTTC. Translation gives CASSPSGQLGYTF.